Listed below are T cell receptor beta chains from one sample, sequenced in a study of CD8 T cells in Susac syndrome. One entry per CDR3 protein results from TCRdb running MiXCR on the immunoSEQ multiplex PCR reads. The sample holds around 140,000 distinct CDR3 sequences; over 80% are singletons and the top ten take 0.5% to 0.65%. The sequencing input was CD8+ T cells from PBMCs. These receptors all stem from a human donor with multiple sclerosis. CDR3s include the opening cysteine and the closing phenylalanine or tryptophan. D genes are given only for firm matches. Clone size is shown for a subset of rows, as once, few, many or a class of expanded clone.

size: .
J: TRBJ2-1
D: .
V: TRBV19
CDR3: CASSIWGHNEQFF
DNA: TGTGCCAGTAGTATTTGGGGACACAATGAGCAGTTCTTC

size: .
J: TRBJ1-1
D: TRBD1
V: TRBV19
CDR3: CASCGPGGTEAFF
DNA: TGTGCCAGTTGTGGGCCAGGGGGAACTGAAGCTTTCTTT

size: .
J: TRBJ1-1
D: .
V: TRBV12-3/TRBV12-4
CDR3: CASSFSLGTEAFF
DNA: TGTGCCAGCAGTTTCTCTCTTGGCACTGAAGCTTTCTTT

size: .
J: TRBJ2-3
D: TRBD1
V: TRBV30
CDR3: CAWWNRGRMKDTQYF
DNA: TGTGCCTGGTGGAACAGGGGGCGCATGAAAGATACGCAGTATTTT

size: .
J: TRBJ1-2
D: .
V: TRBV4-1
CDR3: CASSPFEESDLGPHYTF
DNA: TGCGCCAGCAGCCCCTTTGAGGAGAGCGACTTAGGCCCTCACTACACCTTC

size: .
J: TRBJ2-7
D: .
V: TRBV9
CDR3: CASSVDGSPYEQYF
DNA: TGTGCCAGCAGCGTAGACGGCAGCCCCTACGAGCAGTACTTC

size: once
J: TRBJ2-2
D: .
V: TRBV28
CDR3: CASRGAAGELFF
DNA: TGTGCCAGCAGGGGGGCAGCCGGGGAGCTGTTTTTT

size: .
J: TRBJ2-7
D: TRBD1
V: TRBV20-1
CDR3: CSARGSPGQEFYEQYF
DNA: TGCAGTGCTAGAGGGTCGCCAGGACAGGAATTTTACGAGCAGTACTTC

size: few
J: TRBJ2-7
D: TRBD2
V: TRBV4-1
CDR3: CASSPAGTSYEQYF
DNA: TGCGCCAGCAGCCCAGCGGGGACGTCCTACGAGCAGTACTTC

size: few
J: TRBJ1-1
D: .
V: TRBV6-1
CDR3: CASIDREEGAFF
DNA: TGTGCCAGTATTGATCGGGAAGAAGGAGCTTTCTTT

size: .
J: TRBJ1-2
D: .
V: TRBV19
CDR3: CASSMGTVGYGYTF
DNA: TGTGCCAGTAGTATGGGGACGGTCGGCTATGGCTACACCTTC

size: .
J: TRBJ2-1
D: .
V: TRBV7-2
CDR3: CASRPGPGDNEQFF
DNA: TGTGCCAGCAGACCGGGACCCGGGGACAATGAGCAGTTCTTC

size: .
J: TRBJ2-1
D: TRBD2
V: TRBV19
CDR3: CATTSTSGGTNEQFF
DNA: TGTGCCACCACTTCAACTAGCGGGGGGACTAATGAGCAGTTCTTC

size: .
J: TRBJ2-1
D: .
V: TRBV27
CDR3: CASSLLAYNEQFF
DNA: TGTGCCAGCAGTTTGTTGGCGTACAATGAGCAGTTCTTC

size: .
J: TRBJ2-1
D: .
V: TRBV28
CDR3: CASSLSPGPNNEQFF
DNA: TGTGCCAGCAGTTTATCGCCGGGCCCGAACAATGAGCAGTTCTTC

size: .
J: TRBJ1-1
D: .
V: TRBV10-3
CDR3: CAISDNTEAFF
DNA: TGTGCCATCAGTGATAACACTGAAGCTTTCTTT

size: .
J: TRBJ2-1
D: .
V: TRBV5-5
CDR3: CASSATDEQFF
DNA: TGTGCCAGCAGCGCCACGGATGAGCAGTTCTTC

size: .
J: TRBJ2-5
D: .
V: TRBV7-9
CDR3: CASSSFERGETQYF
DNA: TGTGCCAGCAGCTCCTTCGAGCGAGGAGAGACCCAGTACTTC

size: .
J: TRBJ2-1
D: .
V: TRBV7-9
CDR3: CASSLIPGADEQFF
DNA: TGTGCCAGCAGCTTAATTCCGGGGGCCGATGAGCAGTTCTTC

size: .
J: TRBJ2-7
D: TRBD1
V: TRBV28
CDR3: CASRETGTGFMWEQYF
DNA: TGTGCCAGCAGGGAAACCGGGACAGGGTTTATGTGGGAGCAGTACTTC

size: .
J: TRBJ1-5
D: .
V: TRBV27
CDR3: CASSLSMKRASNQPQHF
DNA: TGTGCCAGCAGTTTATCGATGAAGAGGGCAAGCAATCAGCCCCAGCATTTT

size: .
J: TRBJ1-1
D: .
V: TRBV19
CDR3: CASSHMGSNTEAFF
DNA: TGTGCCAGTAGTCACATGGGTTCGAACACTGAAGCTTTCTTT

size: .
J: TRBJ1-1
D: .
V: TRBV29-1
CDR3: CSALPPTHEAFF
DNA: TGCAGCGCTCTCCCCCCCACTCACGAAGCTTTCTTT

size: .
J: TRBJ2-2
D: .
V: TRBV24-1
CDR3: CATLGGPQNTGELFF
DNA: TGTGCCACCTTGGGGGGACCCCAAAACACCGGGGAGCTGTTTTTT

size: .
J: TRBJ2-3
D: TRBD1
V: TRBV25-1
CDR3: CASSAIETGLTDTQYF
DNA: TGTGCCAGCAGTGCGATCGAGACAGGGTTGACAGATACGCAGTATTTT

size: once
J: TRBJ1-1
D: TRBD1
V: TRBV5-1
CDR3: CASSPNFGQRTGEGTEAFF
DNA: TGCGCCAGCAGCCCTAACTTTGGGCAGCGGACAGGGGAGGGCACTGAAGCTTTCTTT

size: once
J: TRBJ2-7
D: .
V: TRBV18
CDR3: CASSPPLGDIYEQYF
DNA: TGTGCCAGCTCACCCCCGTTGGGGGATATCTACGAGCAGTACTTC

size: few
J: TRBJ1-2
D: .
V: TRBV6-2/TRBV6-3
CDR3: CASSYSEGTHPYF
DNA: TGTGCCAGCAGTTACTCAGAGGGAACCCACCCTTACTTC

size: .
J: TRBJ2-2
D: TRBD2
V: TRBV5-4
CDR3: CASSPISGEPFF
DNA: TGTGCCAGCAGCCCCATTAGCGGGGAGCCGTTTTTT

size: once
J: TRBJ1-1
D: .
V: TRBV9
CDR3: CASSVDGGRGVGTEAFF
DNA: TGTGCCAGCAGCGTAGACGGGGGGCGCGGGGTTGGCACTGAAGCTTTCTTT

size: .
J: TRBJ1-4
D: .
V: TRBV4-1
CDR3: CASSQEATTNEKLFF
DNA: TGCGCCAGCAGCCAAGAGGCAACAACTAATGAAAAACTGTTTTTT

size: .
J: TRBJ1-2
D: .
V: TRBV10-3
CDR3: CAINREVGNGYTF
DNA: TGTGCCATCAATCGGGAGGTAGGAAATGGCTACACCTTC

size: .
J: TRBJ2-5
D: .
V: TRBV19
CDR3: CASRGKGETQYF
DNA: TGTGCCAGTAGGGGGAAGGGAGAGACCCAGTACTTC

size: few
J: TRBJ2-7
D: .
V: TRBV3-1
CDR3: CASSPPGRGSGTYEQYF
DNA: TGTGCCAGCAGCCCTCCGGGCCGGGGTTCCGGCACCTACGAGCAGTACTTC

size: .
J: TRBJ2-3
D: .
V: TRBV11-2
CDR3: CASSLGAFDTDTQYF
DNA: TGTGCCAGCAGCTTAGGTGCCTTCGACACAGATACGCAGTATTTT

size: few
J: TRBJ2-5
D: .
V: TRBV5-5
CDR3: CASSLAITGAFWGEETQYF
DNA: TGTGCCAGCAGCTTGGCCATAACGGGAGCCTTTTGGGGCGAAGAGACCCAGTACTTC

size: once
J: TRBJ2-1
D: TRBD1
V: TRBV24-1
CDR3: CATSDLWTGRPNEQFF
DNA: TGTGCCACCAGTGATCTGTGGACAGGGAGGCCGAATGAGCAGTTCTTC

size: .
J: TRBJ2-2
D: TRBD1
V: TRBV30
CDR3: CAWSLHPAGQGGTGELFF
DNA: TGTGCCTGGAGTCTCCATCCGGCCGGACAGGGAGGTACCGGGGAGCTGTTTTTT

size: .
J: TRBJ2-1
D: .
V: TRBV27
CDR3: CASSVGSYNEQFF
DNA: TGTGCCAGCAGTGTCGGGAGCTACAATGAGCAGTTCTTC